A single sample gave rise to the 7 T cell receptor beta chains below, sequenced in a study of long-term antiretroviral therapy in people with HIV. The libraries were made with immunoSEQ v3.0 at survey level. Generated by immunoSEQ multiplex PCR, the TCRdb table keeps only in-frame clones and is missing some. This sample has over 15,000 clones, with over 75% found just once. Material: unsorted PBMCs, obtained 0.3 years after starting antiretroviral therapy. The source is a man younger than 35 with HIV.

Regarding this clone: Other DNA sequences within the sample encode an identical CDR3. The CDR3 region has the DNA TGTGCCAGCAGTTTGGGAAACACTGAAGCTTTCTTT. This gives the protein CASSLGNTEAFF. The chain employs TRBV28 and TRBJ1-1; D is ambiguous. Trimming took 3 bases from V and 2 from J, leaving 4 bases between them. The CDR3 length is 12 residues. CDR1 is MDHEN, CDR2 SYDVKM, per germline. Looking up the rest from reference TRBV28 and TRBJ1-1 gives the full variable domain: DVKVTQSSRYLVKRTGEKVFLECVQDMDHENMFWYRQDPGLGLRLIYFSYDVKMKEKGDIPEGYSVSREKKERFSLILESASTNQTSMYLCASSLGNTEAFFGQGTRLTVV.

The V and J genes are TRBV6-1 and TRBJ2-1, with TRBD2 matching 10 bases. Unmatched junction bases numbered 11, after V lost 6 bases and J lost 9 bases. The CDR3 covers 15 residues. CDR1 and CDR2 (germline): MNHNS, SASEGT. The CDR3 sequence: CASSKRSGGALEQFF. CDR3 DNA: TGTGCCAGCAGCAAAAGGAGCGGGGGGGCTCTTGAGCAGTTCTTC.

This clone was detected only once. The DNA for the CDR3 is TGTGCCAGCAGTCCATCTTGGGACAGCGGCTACGAGCAGTACGTC. Translating it yields CASSPSWDSGYEQYV. The chain has TRBV27 and TRBJ2-7; 7 nucleotides match TRBD1. CDR1 is MNHEY and CDR2 is SMNVEV in the germline V gene (reference sequence). This CDR3 comprises 15 residues. Unmatched junction bases numbered 10, after V lost 5 bases and J lost 3 bases.

This chain connects TRBV7-9 to TRBJ2-1; perhaps TRBD2 as D (6 bases). This CDR3 region has 15 residues. V was shortened by 5 bases and J by 5 bases, with 16 bases between the two germline ends. CDR1 and CDR2 (germline): SEHNR, FQNEAQ (reference sequence). The CDR3 DNA follows: TGTGCCAGCAGCGCGCCCGGGACTCCGAACAATGAGCAGTTCTTC. It is translated as CASSAPGTPNNEQFF.

This clone was observed a few times. The rearrangement links TRBV5-6 to TRBJ2-1, with 9 bases lining up with TRBD1. The CDR3 is made up of 16 amino acids. Germline values: CDR1 SGHDT, CDR2 YYEEEE. V shed 4 bases, J shed 1 base, and the junction held 6 bases outside the gene matches. In DNA, the CDR3 is TGTGCCAGCAGCCCAGGGACAGGGAATTCCTACAATGAGCAGTTCTTC. This sequence encodes CASSPGTGNSYNEQFF. Using reference TRBV5-6 and TRBJ2-1 for the parts outside the CDR3, the full variable domain is DAGVTQSPTHLIKTRGQQVTLRCSPKSGHDTVSWYQQALGQGPQFIFQYYEEEERQRGNFPDRFSGHQFPNYSSELNVNALLLGDSALYLCASSPGTGNSYNEQFFGPGTRLTVL.

The genes are TRBV15 and TRBJ1-6; no clear D. This CDR3 is 14 amino acids long. V lost 5 bases and J 7 bases, leaving 12 bases between the germline ends. CDR1 is LNHNV and CDR2 is YYDKDF in the germline V gene (reference sequence). The CDR3 here is CATSGNRENSPLHF. The DNA of the CDR3 is TGTGCCACCAGCGGCAACCGGGAGAATTCACCCCTCCACTTT.

The V gene is TRBV7-9, the J gene TRBJ2-1, with 9 bases matching TRBD1. Germline loops: CDR1 SEHNR, CDR2 FQNEAQ (reference sequence). The CDR3 is 15 amino acids. After removal of 5 bases from V and 4 bases from J, the junction contained 6 bases not matched to a gene. This CDR3 is CASSPGQGLYNEQFF. CDR3 in DNA: TGTGCCAGCAGCCCAGGACAGGGGCTTTACAATGAGCAGTTCTTC.